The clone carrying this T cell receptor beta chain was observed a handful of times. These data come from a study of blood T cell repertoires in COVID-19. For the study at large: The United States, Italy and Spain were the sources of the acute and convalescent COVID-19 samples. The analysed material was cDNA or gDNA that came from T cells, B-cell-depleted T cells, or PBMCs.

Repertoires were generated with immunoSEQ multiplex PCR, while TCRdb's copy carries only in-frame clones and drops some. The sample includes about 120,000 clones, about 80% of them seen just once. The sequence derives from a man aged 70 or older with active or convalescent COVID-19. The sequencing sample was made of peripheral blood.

For the CDR3, the DNA is TGTGCCAGCAGCAGCCCGGGACAGGGATCCTCACCCCTCCACTTT. This encodes CASSSPGQGSSPLHF. The J gene is TRBJ1-6, the V gene TRBV7-9; 9 bases line up with TRBD1. Unmatched junction bases numbered 9, after V lost 5 bases and J lost 10 bases. Germline values: CDR1 SEHNR, CDR2 FQNEAQ (reference sequence). The CDR3 covers 15 residues.